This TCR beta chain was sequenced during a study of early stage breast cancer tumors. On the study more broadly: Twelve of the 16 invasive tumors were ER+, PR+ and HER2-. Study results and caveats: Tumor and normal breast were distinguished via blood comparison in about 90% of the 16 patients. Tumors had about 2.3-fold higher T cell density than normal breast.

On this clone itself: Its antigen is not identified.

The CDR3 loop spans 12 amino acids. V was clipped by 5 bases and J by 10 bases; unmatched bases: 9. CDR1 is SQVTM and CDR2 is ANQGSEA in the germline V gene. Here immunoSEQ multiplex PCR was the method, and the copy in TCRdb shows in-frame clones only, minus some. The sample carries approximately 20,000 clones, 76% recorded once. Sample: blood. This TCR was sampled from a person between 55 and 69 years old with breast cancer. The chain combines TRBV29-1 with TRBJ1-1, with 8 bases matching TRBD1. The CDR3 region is CSVLSTGARAFF. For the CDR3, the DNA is TGCAGCGTTCTGTCGACAGGGGCGAGAGCTTTCTTT.